This is a list of T cell receptor beta chains from one sample in a study of human T cells and chemical hapten exposure. TCRdb analysed the RACE reads with MiXCR anew, one entry per CDR3 protein. The table shows roughly 360,000 distinct CDR3 sequences, with 4.8% occurring only once. Here the sequenced sample was whole blood, taken in connection with sensitization to the hapten diphenylcyclopropenone (DPC). These receptors all stem from a woman aged 50 to 60 with alopecia areata. Some clones in this sample may be carry-over from other donors' samples. Both conserved end residues are part of each CDR3. A D gene is named only where the DNA matches it firmly. Clone size, where shown, is once, few, many, or a class for clones that have expanded.

>TRBJ2-7|many|TRBV28|TRBD2
CASSLRLAGYYEQYF
TGTGCCAGCAGTTTAAGGCTAGCGGGGTACTACGAGCAGTACTTC
>TRBJ2-1|few|TRBV11-1|TRBD2
CASSLSGGFYNEQFF
TGTGCCAGCAGCTTAAGCGGGGGCTTTTACAATGAGCAGTTCTTC
>TRBJ1-1|many|TRBV11-2|-
CASSRYQGTEAFF
TGTGCCAGCAGCCGGTACCAGGGCACTGAAGCTTTCTTT
>TRBJ1-4|-|TRBV18|-
CASSPTPMGEKLFF
TGTGCCAGCTCTCCGACCCCGATGGGTGAAAAACTGTTTTTT
>TRBJ2-7|many|TRBV12-3/TRBV12-4|TRBD2
CASSLTSGSHEQYF
TGTGCCAGCAGCCTGACTAGCGGGAGTCACGAGCAGTACTTC
>TRBJ1-4|-|TRBV7-2|-
CASSLWSTEKLFF
TGTGCCAGCAGCTTATGGTCGACGGAAAAACTGTTTTTT
>TRBJ1-1|many|TRBV18|-
CASSPNRNTEAFF
TGTGCCAGCTCACCAAACCGGAACACTGAAGCTTTCTTT
>TRBJ2-2|-|TRBV12-5|-
CASGHGAGELFF
TGTGCTAGTGGCCACGGGGCCGGGGAGCTGTTTTTT
>TRBJ2-5|many|TRBV7-2|-
CASSPSTGYRETQYF
TGTGCCAGCAGCCCCAGTACAGGGTATCGGGAGACCCAGTACTTC
>TRBJ2-5|-|TRBV6-2/TRBV6-3|TRBD2
CASKPGLGVETQYF
TGTGCCAGCAAGCCGGGACTAGGCGTAGAGACCCAGTACTTC
>TRBJ1-4|many|TRBV9|-
CASSVGMANEKLFF
TGTGCCAGCAGCGTTGGGATGGCTAATGAAAAACTGTTTTTT
>TRBJ2-4|few|TRBV5-4|-
CASSFPPGNIQYF
TGTGCCAGCAGCTTCCCCCCCGGCAACATTCAGTACTTC
>TRBJ1-6|-|TRBV4-3|TRBD1
CASSQDLPFRGTNSPLHF
TGCGCCAGCAGCCAAGATCTACCCTTCAGGGGGACTAATTCACCCCTCCACTTT
>TRBJ2-3|-|TRBV11-2|-
CASSLDLWDTQYF
TGTGCCAGCAGCTTGGACCTCTGGGATACGCAGTATTTT
>TRBJ1-1|-|TRBV7-8|-
CASSLMFSTEAFF
TGTGCCAGCAGCTTGATGTTTAGCACTGAAGCTTTCTTT
>TRBJ2-7|-|TRBV15|-
CAPPDEQYF
TGTGCCCCGCCAGACGAGCAGTACTTC
>TRBJ2-6|few|TRBV18|TRBD1
CASSSRQGQGVLVLTF
TGTGCCAGCTCATCCCGACAGGGCCAAGGAGTCCTCGTCCTGACTTTC
>TRBJ2-3|many|TRBV6-1|-
CASSESIASSTDTQYF
TGTGCCAGCAGTGAATCGATAGCCAGTAGCACAGATACGCAGTATTTT
>TRBJ2-1|many|TRBV5-1|TRBD2
CASSLRGDLYNEQFF
TGCGCCAGCAGCTTGCGGGGGGATCTCTACAATGAGCAGTTCTTC
>TRBJ1-1|-|TRBV3-1|-
CASNRGNTEAFF
TGTGCCAGCAACCGAGGTAACACTGAAGCTTTCTTT
>TRBJ1-1|few|TRBV27|-
CASSPGVQVTEAFF
TGTGCCAGCAGTCCGGGGGTCCAGGTCACTGAAGCTTTCTTT
>TRBJ2-3|many|TRBV10-2|-
CASSRPEADTQYF
TGCGCCAGCAGCCGACCTGAGGCAGATACGCAGTATTTT
>TRBJ2-5|few|TRBV4-1|TRBD2
CASSQPGLAKETQYF
TGCGCCAGCAGCCAGCCGGGACTAGCGAAAGAGACCCAGTACTTC
>TRBJ1-5|many|TRBV28|-
CASSLETSSNQPQHF
TGTGCCAGCAGTTTGGAGACATCTAGCAATCAGCCCCAGCATTTT
>TRBJ2-4|-|TRBV5-1|-
CASSPNLDTAKNIQYF
TGCGCCAGCAGCCCGAACCTGGACACGGCCAAAAACATTCAGTACTTC
>TRBJ2-7|few|TRBV28|-
CASSLVGGARREQYF
TGTGCCAGCAGTTTAGTCGGAGGGGCCCGGCGGGAGCAGTACTTC
>TRBJ1-2|few|TRBV6-6|TRBD1
CASTGTGSIYGYTF
TGTGCCAGCACTGGGACAGGGAGCATCTATGGCTACACCTTC